The 7 T cell receptor beta chains below were found in one sample sequenced in a study of T-cell memory formation after mild COVID-19. MiXCR, run by TCRdb on the 5' RACE reads, gives a single entry per CDR3 protein. The table records 500,000 to 650,000 distinct CDR3 sequences, roughly 21% of them present only once. Sequencing used PBMCs or a T cell subset sorted from them (not recorded which). The source is an adult woman who had mild COVID-19 (a few samples of this study predate the infection). Cell type and time point are not known.

In this sample, this clonotype turned up a few times. This sequence joins TRBV2 and TRBJ1-4, with D hard to call. The CDR3 is 12 amino acids. V lost 6 bases and J lost 5, with 7 bases in between. Germline V gene data show CDR1 as SNHLY and CDR2 as FYNNEI. The CDR3 nucleotides read TGTGCCAGCAGCGGCAGGAATGAAAAACTGTTTTTT. Translated, it gives CASSGRNEKLFF.

This clonotype has just a few counts. The chain is built from TRBV6-2 or TRBV6-3 and TRBJ2-7; TRBD1 matches at 8 bases. This CDR3 has 13 residues. The germline V gene encodes CDR1 MNHEY and CDR2 SVGEGT. V trimming: 4 bases; J trimming: 6 bases; junction bases outside the gene matches: 5. The CDR3 is CASSWGTGGEQYF. CDR3 nucleotide sequence: TGTGCCAGCAGTTGGGGGACAGGCGGCGAGCAGTACTTC.

This sequence joins TRBV12-5 and TRBJ2-7, with 9 nucleotides matching TRBD2. Germline lookup yields CDR1 LGHNT and CDR2 FRNRAP. The CDR3 length is 14 residues. V shed 7 bases and J 2 bases; nucleotides not matched to a gene: 6. The CDR3 DNA reads as TGTGCTAGTGCACCTAGCGGGGCAACCTACGAGCAGTACTTC. This codes for CASAPSGATYEQYF.

The chain is built from TRBV24-1 and TRBJ1-2; D ambiguous. The CDR3 covers 11 residues. V lost 3 bases, J lost 5 bases, and 3 bases lay in between. CDR1 is KGHDR and CDR2 is SFDVKD in the germline V gene. The CDR3, as DNA: TGTGCCACCAGTGATGGATATGGCTACACCTTC. Encoded protein: CATSDGYGYTF.

This clonotype was seen at least ten times. The chain has TRBV4-3 and TRBJ2-7; TRBD2 aligns across 10 bases. The germline V gene has CDR1 LGHNA and CDR2 YSLEER. The CDR3 has 16 amino acids. The V gene end was trimmed by 5 bases and the J gene end by 2 bases; junction bases not matched to a gene: 9. CDR3 nucleotide sequence: TGCGCCAGCAGCATGGGGCTAGCGGGAGAAACCTACGAGCAGTACTTC. It codes for CASSMGLAGETYEQYF.

The chain links TRBV6-6 to TRBJ2-7; TRBD1 matches 7 bases. CDR1 and CDR2 (germline): MNHNY, SVGAGI (reference sequence). The CDR3 sequence is 13 residues long. Trimming removed 6 bases from V and 3 bases from J; junction bases left unmatched: 5. In DNA form, the CDR3 reads TGTGCCAGCAGGTCCGGGACAGTCTACGAGCAGTACTTC. This sequence encodes CASRSGTVYEQYF.

This clonotype was recorded a few times. This sequence joins TRBV7-2 and TRBJ2-1, with 11 bases identical to TRBD2. Germline V gives CDR1 SGHTA, CDR2 FQGNSA. The CDR3 is 18 amino acids. With V trimmed by 8 bases and J by 4 bases, 16 bases remained unmatched. The CDR3 DNA reads as TGTGCCAGCGCACCCCAGGGGCTAGCGGGGGGCGGATACAATGAGCAGTTCTTC. This gives the protein CASAPQGLAGGGYNEQFF.